A selection of T cell receptor beta chains follows, all from one sample in a study of identical twins. TCRdb redid the calling of the 5' RACE reads with MiXCR, one entry per CDR3 protein. The data hold around 160,000 distinct CDR3 sequences, with under 4.5% observed a single time. Sequenced: memory T cells sorted from blood. Receptors originate from a man between 18 and 35 years old in good health. CDR3s include the opening cysteine and the closing phenylalanine or tryptophan. A D gene is named only where the DNA matches it firmly. Some rows mark clone size as missing; the rest say once, few, many or name a class of expanded clone.

abundance	v_gene	d_gene	j_gene	CDR3aa	CDR3nt
many	TRBV5-1	TRBD2	TRBJ2-5	CASSLELAGVVETQYF	TGCGCCAGCAGCTTGGAGCTAGCGGGAGTCGTTGAGACCCAGTACTTC
many	TRBV20-1	.	TRBJ2-5	CSARNEPWRGETQYF	TGCAGTGCTAGAAACGAGCCCTGGAGGGGAGAGACCCAGTACTTC
few	TRBV7-9	TRBD1	TRBJ2-7	CASSLDDRTGQYF	TGTGCCAGCAGCTTAGATGACCGGACAGGGCAGTACTTC
many	TRBV27	.	TRBJ2-3	CASSSSTDNTDTQYF	TGTGCCAGCAGTTCATCGACAGATAACACAGATACGCAGTATTTT
many	TRBV7-2	.	TRBJ2-1	CASSLDRLEYNEQFF	TGTGCCAGCAGCTTAGACAGACTTGAATACAATGAGCAGTTCTTC
many	TRBV28	.	TRBJ2-2	CASTRGGGELFF	TGTGCCAGCACCAGGGGAGGCGGGGAGCTGTTTTTT
few	TRBV7-7	TRBD2	TRBJ2-6	CASSPGAGRSGANVLTF	TGTGCCAGCAGCCCCGGGGCCGGGAGGTCTGGGGCCAACGTCCTGACTTTC
many	TRBV11-2	TRBD2	TRBJ2-1	CASKLAGGSYNEQFF	TGTGCCAGCAAACTAGCGGGAGGGTCCTACAATGAGCAGTTCTTC
many	TRBV5-1	TRBD1	TRBJ2-3	CASSGTDTDTQYF	TGCGCCAGCAGCGGGACAGACACAGATACGCAGTATTTT
many	TRBV24-1	.	TRBJ1-2	CATSDFSGYTF	TGTGCCACCAGTGATTTCTCCGGCTACACCTTC
many	TRBV11-2	.	TRBJ2-7	CASSLDQRTAPLF	TGTGCCAGCAGCTTAGATCAAAGGACAGCGCCTCTGTTC
many	TRBV12-3/TRBV12-4	TRBD1	TRBJ1-3	CASGNRGSFSNTIYF	TGTGCCAGCGGAAACAGGGGGTCCTTCTCAAACACCATATATTTT
many	TRBV2	.	TRBJ2-3	CASSQGRPSTDTQYF	TGTGCCAGCAGTCAGGGTCGGCCTTCGACAGATACGCAGTATTTT
few	TRBV19	.	TRBJ1-6	CASSYRGDNSPLHF	TGTGCCAGTAGCTACCGTGGTGATAATTCACCCCTCCACTTT
few	TRBV5-6	TRBD2	TRBJ2-2	CASSYGAGGNTGELFF	TGTGCCAGCAGCTATGGAGCGGGAGGGAACACCGGGGAGCTGTTTTTT
many	TRBV20-1	.	TRBJ2-1	CSASPAIEQFF	TGCAGTGCTAGCCCAGCGATCGAGCAGTTCTTC
many	TRBV28	.	TRBJ2-3	CASSPFGGTDTQYF	TGTGCCAGCAGTCCTTTCGGGGGCACAGATACGCAGTATTTT
few	TRBV4-3	TRBD2	TRBJ2-3	CASSQGAGTRGATDTQYF	TGCGCCAGCAGCCAAGGGGCCGGGACTAGGGGCGCCACAGATACGCAGTATTTT
many	TRBV12-3/TRBV12-4	TRBD1	TRBJ1-2	CASSRGQGVDGYTF	TGTGCCAGCAGTAGGGGACAGGGGGTGGATGGCTACACCTTC
many	TRBV7-9	.	TRBJ1-3	CASSPNRASGNTIYF	TGTGCCAGCAGCCCCAATAGGGCTTCTGGAAACACCATATATTTT
many	TRBV3-1	.	TRBJ2-3	CASSQDVGGEYF	TGTGCCAGCAGCCAAGATGTTGGCGGGGAGTATTTT
many	TRBV10-3	TRBD2	TRBJ2-3	CAIRQTSGTDTQYF	TGTGCCATCAGACAGACTAGCGGCACAGATACGCAGTATTTT
few	TRBV18	.	TRBJ1-1	CASSPQQGNTEAFF	TGTGCCAGCTCACCACAACAGGGTAACACTGAAGCTTTCTTT
many	TRBV3-1	TRBD2	TRBJ2-2	CASSQGLAFRTGELFF	TGTGCCAGCAGCCAGGGACTAGCGTTCAGGACCGGGGAGCTGTTTTTT
many	TRBV7-9	TRBD1	TRBJ1-4	CASSTWTGEEKLFF	TGTGCCAGCAGCACCTGGACAGGGGAGGAAAAACTGTTTTTT
many	TRBV11-1	TRBD2	TRBJ2-1	CASSLFALAGGPTYNEQFF	TGTGCCAGCAGCTTATTCGCCCTAGCGGGAGGGCCTACCTACAATGAGCAGTTCTTC
many	TRBV29-1	TRBD2	TRBJ2-1	CSVGTSDYNEQFF	TGCAGCGTCGGGACTAGCGACTACAATGAGCAGTTCTTC
many	TRBV2	TRBD2	TRBJ2-1	CASRVLLAGPYNEQFF	TGTGCCAGCAGGGTCCTACTAGCGGGACCTTACAATGAGCAGTTCTTC
many	TRBV29-1	TRBD2	TRBJ2-1	CSVGTLSSGNEQFF	TGCAGCGTGGGAACCCTGTCTAGCGGCAATGAGCAGTTCTTC
.	TRBV11-1	TRBD1	TRBJ1-2	CASRSPPIGQGARGYGYTF	TGTGCCAGCAGGTCCCCCCCAATCGGACAGGGGGCGCGTGGCTATGGCTACACCTTC
many	TRBV7-9	TRBD2	TRBJ2-3	CASSRTSGTGDTQYF	TGTGCCAGCAGCCGGACTAGCGGGACCGGAGATACGCAGTATTTT
many	TRBV9	.	TRBJ2-1	CASSPLPAGSGRYNEQFF	TGTGCCAGCAGCCCACTCCCCGCCGGTTCAGGGAGGTACAATGAGCAGTTCTTC
many	TRBV29-1	.	TRBJ2-1	CSVVLYNEQFF	TGCAGCGTCGTTTTGTACAATGAGCAGTTCTTC
many	TRBV5-1	.	TRBJ2-3	CASSLPGTKTDTQYF	TGCGCCAGCAGCTTACCAGGAACCAAGACAGATACGCAGTATTTT
.	TRBV30	TRBD2	TRBJ2-7	CAWRVAGALEQYF	TGTGCCTGGAGAGTAGCGGGAGCGCTCGAGCAGTACTTC
many	TRBV20-1	.	TRBJ2-3	CSAGSGPDTQYF	TGCAGTGCGGGGTCGGGGCCGGATACGCAGTATTTT
many	TRBV20-1	.	TRBJ2-5	CSAPPPGMGFGETQYF	TGCAGTGCCCCTCCCCCCGGAATGGGGTTTGGAGAGACCCAGTACTTC
many	TRBV5-1	TRBD1	TRBJ2-4	CASSSGQGSNIQYF	TGCGCCAGCAGCTCCGGACAGGGTTCGAACATTCAGTACTTC
many	TRBV29-1	TRBD2	TRBJ2-1	CSGEAPGLTLPQFF	TGCAGCGGGGAGGCACCGGGACTAACGCTTCCCCAGTTCTTC
many	TRBV9	.	TRBJ2-1	CASRGGSDEQFF	TGTGCCAGCAGAGGAGGATCCGATGAGCAGTTCTTC
many	TRBV7-9	.	TRBJ2-2	CASSLASPASSGELFF	TGTGCCAGCAGCTTAGCGTCCCCAGCTAGTTCCGGGGAGCTGTTTTTT
.	TRBV29-1	TRBD1	TRBJ1-1	CSVGTGKAFF	TGCAGCGTTGGGACAGGGAAAGCTTTCTTT
many	TRBV7-2	.	TRBJ2-3	CASRRVGTDTQYF	TGTGCCAGCAGACGGGTGGGCACAGATACGCAGTATTTT
many	TRBV7-8	.	TRBJ1-5	CASSLAGRVQPQHF	TGTGCCAGCAGCTTAGCGGGGAGGGTTCAGCCCCAGCATTTT
many	TRBV6-1	TRBD1	TRBJ2-5	CASSETGGAGTQYF	TGTGCCAGCAGTGAAACAGGGGGCGCGGGGACCCAGTACTTC
few	TRBV4-1	TRBD1	TRBJ2-5	CASSRGTAETQYF	TGCGCCAGCAGCCGAGGGACAGCAGAGACCCAGTACTTC
many	TRBV7-9	.	TRBJ1-1	CASSRETVNTEAFF	TGTGCCAGCAGCCGTGAGACAGTGAACACTGAAGCTTTCTTT
many	TRBV7-2	.	TRBJ2-5	CASSLTGALTPGETQYF	TGTGCCAGCAGCCTAACCGGGGCGCTAACCCCTGGCGAGACCCAGTACTTC
many	TRBV5-1	.	TRBJ2-7	CASSLEGRREYEQYF	TGCGCCAGCAGCTTGGAGGGTCGCAGGGAGTACGAGCAGTACTTC
many	TRBV28	.	TRBJ1-4	CASSFFGGASNEKLFF	TGTGCCAGCAGTTTCTTCGGGGGGGCTTCTAATGAAAAACTGTTTTTT
many	TRBV20-1	.	TRBJ2-7	CSAREGYEQYF	TGCAGTGCTAGAGAGGGGTACGAGCAGTACTTC
many	TRBV28	.	TRBJ2-3	CASRTGTSLGDTQYF	TGTGCCAGCAGAACTGGGACATCTCTTGGAGATACGCAGTATTTT
many	TRBV6-1	.	TRBJ2-3	CASSGGGTGLWGPDTQYF	TGTGCCAGCAGCGGTGGGGGGACGGGACTATGGGGGCCAGATACGCAGTATTTT
many	TRBV20-1	TRBD2	TRBJ2-5	CSASPGGEETQYF	TGCAGTGCTAGCCCGGGGGGAGAAGAGACCCAGTACTTC